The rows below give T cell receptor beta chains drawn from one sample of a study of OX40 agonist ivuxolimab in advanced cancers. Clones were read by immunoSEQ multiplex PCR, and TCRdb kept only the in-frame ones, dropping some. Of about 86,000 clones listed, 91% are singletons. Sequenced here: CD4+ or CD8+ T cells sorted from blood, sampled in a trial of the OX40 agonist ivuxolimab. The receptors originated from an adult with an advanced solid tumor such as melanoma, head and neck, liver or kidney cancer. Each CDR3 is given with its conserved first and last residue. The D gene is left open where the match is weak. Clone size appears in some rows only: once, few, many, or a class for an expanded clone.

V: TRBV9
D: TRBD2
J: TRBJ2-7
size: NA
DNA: TGTGCCAGCAGCCCCCGGATAGCGGGAGGGACCTACGAGCAGTACTTC
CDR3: CASSPRIAGGTYEQYF

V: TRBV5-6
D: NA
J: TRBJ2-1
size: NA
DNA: TGTGCCAGCAGTGGGTGGCTAGCGAGTTTGATAGAGCAGTTCTTC
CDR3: CASSGWLASLIEQFF

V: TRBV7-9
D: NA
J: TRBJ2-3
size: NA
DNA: TGTGCCAGCAGCTTATCCGAAAGCACAGATACGCAGTATTTT
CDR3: CASSLSESTDTQYF

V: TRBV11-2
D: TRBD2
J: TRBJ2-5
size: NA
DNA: TGTGCCAGCAGCTTAAATGGGCTAGCGGTCCAAGAGACCCAGTACTTC
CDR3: CASSLNGLAVQETQYF

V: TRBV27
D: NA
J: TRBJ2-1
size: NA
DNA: TGTGCCAGCAGATTTATCAAACAGGGCGATGAGCAGTTCTTC
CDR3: CASRFIKQGDEQFF

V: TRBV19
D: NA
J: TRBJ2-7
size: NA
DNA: TGTGCCAGTAAATCCGCAGGGATTGCCTACGAGCAGTACTTC
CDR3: CASKSAGIAYEQYF

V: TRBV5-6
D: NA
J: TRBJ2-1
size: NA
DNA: TGTGCCAGCAGCTACGCGGGGACGGGGTCCTACAATGAGCAGTTCTTC
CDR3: CASSYAGTGSYNEQFF

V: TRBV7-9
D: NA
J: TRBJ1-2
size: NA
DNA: TGTGCCAGCAGCTTGACGGACGGGGGCGAAGGGGGAAATAATGGCTACACCTTC
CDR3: CASSLTDGGEGGNNGYTF

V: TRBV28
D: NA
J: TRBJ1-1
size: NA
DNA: TGTGCCAGCAGTTTGGTAGGCCGCACTGAAGCTTTCTTT
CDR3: CASSLVGRTEAFF

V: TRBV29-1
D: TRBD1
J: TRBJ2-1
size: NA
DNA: TGCAGCGTCCATCTTGGACAGGGCTTACAGTTCTTC
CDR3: CSVHLGQGLQFF

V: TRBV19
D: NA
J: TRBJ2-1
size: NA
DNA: TGTGCCAGTAGTACCGGACTGTACAATGAGCAGTTCTTC
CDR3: CASSTGLYNEQFF

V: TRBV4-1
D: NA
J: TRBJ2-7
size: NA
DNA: TGCGCCAGCAGCCAAGATAGGGGGACCTCCTACGAGCAGTACTTC
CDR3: CASSQDRGTSYEQYF

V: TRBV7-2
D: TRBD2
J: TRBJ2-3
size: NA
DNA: TGTGCCAGCAGCTCCCGGAAGCGGGGCTCCCTCACAGATACGCAGTATTTT
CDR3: CASSSRKRGSLTDTQYF

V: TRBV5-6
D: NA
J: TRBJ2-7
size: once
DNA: TGTGCCAGCAGCCCGGGCTATGTCTACGAGCAGTACTTC
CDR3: CASSPGYVYEQYF

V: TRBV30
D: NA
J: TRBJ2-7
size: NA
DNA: TGTGCCTGGAGTAGGAGAGAACGGGCATGGATCCGCGAGCAGTACTTC
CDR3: CAWSRRERAWIREQYF

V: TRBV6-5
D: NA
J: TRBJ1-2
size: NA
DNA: TGTGCCAGCAGTTACCTGACGGGGGACTATGGCTACACCTTC
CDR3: CASSYLTGDYGYTF

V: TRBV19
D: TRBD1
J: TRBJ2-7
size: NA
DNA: TGTGCCAGTAGTAACGCAGGGGGCGCATTCTACGAGCAGTACTTC
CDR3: CASSNAGGAFYEQYF

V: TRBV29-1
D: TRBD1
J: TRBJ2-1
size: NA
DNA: TGCAGCGTCCGCACAGGGGGCCGAGGAGAGCAGTTCTTC
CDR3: CSVRTGGRGEQFF

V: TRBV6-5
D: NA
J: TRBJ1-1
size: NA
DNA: TGTGCCAGCAGGGCCCTTGAGAACACTGAAGCTTTCTTT
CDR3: CASRALENTEAFF

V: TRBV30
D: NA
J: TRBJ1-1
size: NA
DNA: TGTGCCTGGAGTCCCCGCCTTCGGGCCGACACTGAAGCTTTCTTT
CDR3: CAWSPRLRADTEAFF

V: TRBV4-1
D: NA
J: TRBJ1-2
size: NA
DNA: TGCGCCAGCAGCCAAGGTGTCTGGGGTTCTAACTATGGCTACACCTTC
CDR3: CASSQGVWGSNYGYTF

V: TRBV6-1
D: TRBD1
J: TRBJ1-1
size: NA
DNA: TGTGCCAGCAGCCGGACAGGGGCTTTTGAAGCTTTCTTT
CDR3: CASSRTGAFEAFF

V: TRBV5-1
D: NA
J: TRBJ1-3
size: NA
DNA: TGCGCCAGCAGCTCAATAAACAGGGAGCCCTGCACCGGCACCATATATTTT
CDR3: CASSSINREPCTGTIYF

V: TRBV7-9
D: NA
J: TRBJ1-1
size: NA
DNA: TGTGCCAGCAGCCCGGGACGCCCAGCTTTCTTT
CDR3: CASSPGRPAFF

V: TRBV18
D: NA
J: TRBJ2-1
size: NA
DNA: TGTGCCAGCTCACCTTCTAGCGAAATATGGTTCTTC
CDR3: CASSPSSEIWFF

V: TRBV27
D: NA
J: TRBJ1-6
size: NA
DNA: TGTGCCAGCAGTTCCCCCGGGACGGGGAATTCACCCCTCCACTTT
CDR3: CASSSPGTGNSPLHF

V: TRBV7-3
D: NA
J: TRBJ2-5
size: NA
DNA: TGTGCCAGCAGCTTAGATGGGACTTACCAAGAGACCCAGTACTTC
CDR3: CASSLDGTYQETQYF

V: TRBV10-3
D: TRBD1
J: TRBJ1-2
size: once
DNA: TGTGCCATCAGTGAGTTGGACAGGGAAGGCTATGGCTACACCTTC
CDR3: CAISELDREGYGYTF

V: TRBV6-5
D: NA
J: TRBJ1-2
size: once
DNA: TGTGCCAGCAGTTCAGGGCTTAACTATGGCTACACCTTC
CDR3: CASSSGLNYGYTF

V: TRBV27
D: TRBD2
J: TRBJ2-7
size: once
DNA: TGTGCCAGCAGTTTAGCGGTGCGGGAGTATCCGCAGTACTTC
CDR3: CASSLAVREYPQYF

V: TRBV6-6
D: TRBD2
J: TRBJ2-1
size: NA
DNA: TGTGCCAGCAGTGTTAGCGGGAGCCGCTCCTACAATGAGCAGTTCTTC
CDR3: CASSVSGSRSYNEQFF

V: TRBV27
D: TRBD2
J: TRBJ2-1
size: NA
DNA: TGTGCCAGCACCCTCTCCGGGACTAGCGTTGTTGAGCAGTTCTTC
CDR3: CASTLSGTSVVEQFF

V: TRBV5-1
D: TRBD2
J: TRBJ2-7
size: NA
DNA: TGCGCCAGCAGGAAAAGCGGGAGCAACGAGCAGTACTTC
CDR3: CASRKSGSNEQYF

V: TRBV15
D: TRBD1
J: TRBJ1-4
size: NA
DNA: TGTGCCACCAGCAGAGAAGGGACAGGATTTAATGAAAAACTGTTTTTT
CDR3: CATSREGTGFNEKLFF

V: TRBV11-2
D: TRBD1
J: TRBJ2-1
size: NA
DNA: TGTGCCAGCAGCTTGTTCAGGCCGTGGCCGGGACAGGGATATGAGCAGTTCTTC
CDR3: CASSLFRPWPGQGYEQFF

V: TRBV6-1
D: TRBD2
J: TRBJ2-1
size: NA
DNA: TGTGCCAGCAGTGAAGAAGCTAGCGGGAGCAATGAGCAGTTCTTC
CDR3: CASSEEASGSNEQFF

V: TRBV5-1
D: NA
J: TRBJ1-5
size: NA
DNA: TGCGCCAGCAGCTTGGCCGGGTCAACGGATAGCAATCAGCCCCAGCATTTT
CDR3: CASSLAGSTDSNQPQHF

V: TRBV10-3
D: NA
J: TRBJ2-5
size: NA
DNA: TGTGCCATCAGCGCCGGGGAGACCCAGTACTTC
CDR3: CAISAGETQYF

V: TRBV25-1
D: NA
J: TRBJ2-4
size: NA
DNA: TGTGCCAGCAGTGAATCGGGGCCAAATGGGATTCAGTACTTC
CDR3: CASSESGPNGIQYF

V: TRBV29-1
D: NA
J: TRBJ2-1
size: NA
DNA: TGCAGCGTTCTTGGGTCAGATGCCTCCTACAATGAGCAGTTCTTC
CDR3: CSVLGSDASYNEQFF